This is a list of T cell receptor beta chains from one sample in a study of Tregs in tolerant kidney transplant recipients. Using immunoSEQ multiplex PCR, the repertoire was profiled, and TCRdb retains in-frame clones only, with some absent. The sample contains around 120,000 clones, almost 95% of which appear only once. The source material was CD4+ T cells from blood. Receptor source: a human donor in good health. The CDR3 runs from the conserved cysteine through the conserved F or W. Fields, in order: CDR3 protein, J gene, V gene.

CDR3aa: CASSDRDTMRVHTEAFF
j_gene: TRBJ1-1
v_gene: TRBV5-1

CDR3aa: CALREKGILIMETQYF
j_gene: TRBJ2-5
v_gene: TRBV30

CDR3aa: CASSLDRLNYGYTF
j_gene: TRBJ1-2
v_gene: TRBV5-4

CDR3aa: CAISELTSGRAGYEQYF
j_gene: TRBJ2-7
v_gene: TRBV10-3

CDR3aa: CASSPLERFGTEAFF
j_gene: TRBJ1-1
v_gene: TRBV27

CDR3aa: CASSKKGQGAKNIQYF
j_gene: TRBJ2-4
v_gene: TRBV19

CDR3aa: CASSKPPIRNSPLHF
j_gene: TRBJ1-6
v_gene: TRBV27

CDR3aa: CASSETRGGGTNANTGELFF
j_gene: TRBJ2-2
v_gene: TRBV10-2

CDR3aa: CASSTQLGTASLMNTEAFF
j_gene: TRBJ1-1
v_gene: TRBV7-2

CDR3aa: CASSPGWSATSSYNEQFF
j_gene: TRBJ2-1
v_gene: TRBV11-2

CDR3aa: CASSLSGYEQYF
j_gene: TRBJ2-7
v_gene: TRBV5-6

CDR3aa: CASSLRSQFF
j_gene: TRBJ2-1
v_gene: TRBV27

CDR3aa: CASSIDWSSYEQYF
j_gene: TRBJ2-7
v_gene: TRBV19

CDR3aa: CASSLVVAGATNYGYTF
j_gene: TRBJ1-2
v_gene: TRBV11-2

CDR3aa: CATSRDPQGNTIYF
j_gene: TRBJ1-3
v_gene: TRBV15

CDR3aa: CASSLVWDWEQYF
j_gene: TRBJ2-7
v_gene: TRBV5-5

CDR3aa: CASSPASGTDTQYF
j_gene: TRBJ2-3
v_gene: TRBV18

CDR3aa: CASSLGLAGAEQFF
j_gene: TRBJ2-1
v_gene: TRBV11-2

CDR3aa: CAWSATAYNEAFF
j_gene: TRBJ1-1
v_gene: TRBV30

CDR3aa: CASSLSIEVVTEAFF
j_gene: TRBJ1-1
v_gene: TRBV6-1

CDR3aa: CASSRGVLTEAFF
j_gene: TRBJ1-1
v_gene: TRBV11-3

CDR3aa: CASRAGRTYGYTF
j_gene: TRBJ1-2
v_gene: TRBV5-1

CDR3aa: CASSLRLTGQGIPSSGGYTF
j_gene: TRBJ1-2
v_gene: TRBV2

CDR3aa: CASSPGLYEQYF
j_gene: TRBJ2-7
v_gene: TRBV5-8

CDR3aa: CASSTRDRLTSFSGNTIYF
j_gene: TRBJ1-3
v_gene: TRBV27

CDR3aa: CAWSVTGQNTEAFF
j_gene: TRBJ1-1
v_gene: TRBV30

CDR3aa: CASSPIAQNMYNEQFF
j_gene: TRBJ2-1
v_gene: TRBV18

CDR3aa: CASTGQGAPYEQYF
j_gene: TRBJ2-7
v_gene: TRBV19

CDR3aa: CASSPLALVINEQFF
j_gene: TRBJ2-1
v_gene: TRBV7-2

CDR3aa: CASSYLSVAGSPLHF
j_gene: TRBJ1-6
v_gene: TRBV6-6

CDR3aa: CASTLDSMNTEAFF
j_gene: TRBJ1-1
v_gene: TRBV6-5

CDR3aa: CASSLFSANEKLFF
j_gene: TRBJ1-4
v_gene: TRBV27

CDR3aa: CASSRDLPPDTQYF
j_gene: TRBJ2-3
v_gene: TRBV7-2

CDR3aa: CASNQGVGETQYF
j_gene: TRBJ2-5
v_gene: TRBV7-9

CDR3aa: CASSFSQPDTQYF
j_gene: TRBJ2-3
v_gene: TRBV5-1

CDR3aa: CASSLGQGNEQFF
j_gene: TRBJ2-1
v_gene: TRBV18

CDR3aa: CASSLGLAGVDTQYF
j_gene: TRBJ2-3
v_gene: TRBV5-1

CDR3aa: CATSNTRQGKTEAFF
j_gene: TRBJ1-1
v_gene: TRBV15

CDR3aa: CASGDRGPAEGYTF
j_gene: TRBJ1-2
v_gene: TRBV5-1

CDR3aa: CASSQSRGGVTQYF
j_gene: TRBJ2-3
v_gene: TRBV4-2

CDR3aa: CASSPTGTANYGYTF
j_gene: TRBJ1-2
v_gene: TRBV18

CDR3aa: CASKRTGDYEQYF
j_gene: TRBJ2-7
v_gene: TRBV19

CDR3aa: CASSWADRVAGNTIYF
j_gene: TRBJ1-3
v_gene: TRBV11-2

CDR3aa: CASSIGTSGNTDTQYF
j_gene: TRBJ2-3
v_gene: TRBV5-1

CDR3aa: CASSSGTLAGVLNEQYF
j_gene: TRBJ2-7
v_gene: TRBV7-8

CDR3aa: CASSLQNNQPQHF
j_gene: TRBJ1-5
v_gene: TRBV7-2

CDR3aa: CASSPPAGGYEKLFF
j_gene: TRBJ1-4
v_gene: TRBV18

CDR3aa: CAWLGQGFRETQYF
j_gene: TRBJ2-5
v_gene: TRBV30

CDR3aa: CASSSRGQGAFLANEKLFF
j_gene: TRBJ1-4
v_gene: TRBV5-5

CDR3aa: CASSPWGGANVLTF
j_gene: TRBJ2-6
v_gene: TRBV18

CDR3aa: CASSNDRGYEQYF
j_gene: TRBJ2-7
v_gene: TRBV18

CDR3aa: CASSRTQNTEAFF
j_gene: TRBJ1-1
v_gene: TRBV7-6

CDR3aa: CASSARQADSPLHF
j_gene: TRBJ1-6
v_gene: TRBV9

CDR3aa: CATSREGGGIQPQHF
j_gene: TRBJ1-5
v_gene: TRBV15

CDR3aa: CASSVLDRANTEAFF
j_gene: TRBJ1-1
v_gene: TRBV9

CDR3aa: CASSPGLAGVTGELFF
j_gene: TRBJ2-2
v_gene: TRBV18

CDR3aa: CASSPADLYSGGAYEQYF
j_gene: TRBJ2-7
v_gene: TRBV5-6

CDR3aa: CASGLSGAETQYF
j_gene: TRBJ2-5
v_gene: TRBV12-5